Following are 16 T cell receptor beta chains from one sample sequenced in a study of patients and donors after allogeneic stem cell transplantation. MiXCR, applied by TCRdb to the RT-PCR reads, yields one record per CDR3 protein. This table has fewer than 75,000 distinct CDR3 sequences, roughly 13% appearing once. What was sequenced was blood, either unsorted or a sorted T cell fraction (not recorded which). The receptors come from a human donor who was either an allogeneic HSCT recipient or a stem cell or donor lymphocyte infusion donor (not recorded which). It is not recorded whose cells these are; they may come from a transplant donor.

This clonotype was detected ten times or more. This chain links TRBV5-1 with TRBJ2-3; D gene unclear. Trimming shortened V by 7 bases and J by 5 bases, and 8 bases separated the two germline ends. CDR3 length equals 11 residues. CDR1 and CDR2 from the germline V gene are SGHRS and YFSETQ. CDR3 nucleotide sequence: TGCGCCAGCTTTAGTGTAGATACGCAGTATTTT. Translating gives CASFSVDTQYF.

The rearrangement joins TRBV21-1 to TRBJ2-1; no check of the table's D call, TRBD2, against the DNA was made. TRBV21-1 is a pseudogene locus. The length of the CDR3 is 16 residues. This chain's CDR3 is CASSNKRELATSEQFF. The CDR3 bases are TGTGCCAGCAGCAATAAAAGGGAACTAGCGACGAGTGAGCAGTTCTTC.

The chain employs TRBV18 and TRBJ1-2; D not resolved. CDR3 size: 14 residues. Trimming shortened V by 1 base and J by 8 bases, and 14 bases separated the two germline ends. Germline V CDR1 and CDR2: KGHSH, LQKENI. DNA of the CDR3: TGTGCCAGCTCACCACTGCGCGGACCAGACGGCTACACCTTC. Protein sequence: CASSPLRGPDGYTF.

V usage is TRBV29-1 and J usage is TRBJ2-1; D possibly matches TRBD1 or TRBD2 (5 bases each). Germline CDR1 is SQVTM and CDR2 is ANQGSEA. The CDR3 is 15 residues long. Trimming pared 3 bases from V and 13 bases from J, leaving 25 bases between. The CDR3 DNA reads TGCAGCGTTGATCCGTACTTACGGGGCCCCAATACCCAGTTCTTC. This codes for CSVDPYLRGPNTQFF.

The chain links TRBV2 to TRBJ2-3; D remains ambiguous. CDR3 length: 16 residues. CDR1 is SNHLY and CDR2 is FYNNEI in the germline V gene. Trimming pared 1 base from V and 2 bases from J, leaving 13 bases between. Here the CDR3 DNA reads TGTGCCAGCAGTGAAGTCGGGTGGGATTTCACAGATACGCAGTATTTT. Translating it yields CASSEVGWDFTDTQYF.

The chain's CDR3 is CSAWEGASSYEQYF. The DNA for the CDR3 is TGCAGTGCCTGGGAGGGGGCAAGCTCCTACGAGCAGTACTTC. The V gene is TRBV20-1, the J gene TRBJ2-7; D might be TRBD1 or TRBD2, each matching 7 bases. The CDR3 is 14 amino acids. V was clipped by 6 bases and J by 0 bases, with 15 bases between them. CDR1 is DFQATT, CDR2 SNEGSKA, per germline (reference sequence).

This clonotype was picked up many times. CDR3 nucleotides: TGTGCCAGCAGCGTAGCATTGGGGTCTGGGTCACCCCTCCACTTT. Translated: CASSVALGSGSPLHF. The chain has TRBV9 and TRBJ1-6; no clear D. Per the germline V gene, CDR1 is SGDLS and CDR2 is YYNGEE. Trimming left V 0 bases short and J 10 bases short, with 14 bases between. This CDR3 spans 15 amino acids.

This clonotype has a count of ten or more. The V and J genes are TRBV29-1 and TRBJ1-1; D possibly corresponds to TRBD1 (6 bases). The CDR3 has 14 amino acids. Trimming shortened V by 4 bases and J by 1 base, and 13 bases separated the two germline ends. Per germline, CDR1 SQVTM and CDR2 ANQGSEA. For the CDR3, the DNA is TGCAGCGTTGGGGGGGCCCTAGGGAACACTGAAGCTTTCTTT. Residues: CSVGGALGNTEAFF.

This chain joins TRBV11-2 and TRBJ2-3, with D hard to call. The CDR3 has 16 residues. The germline CDR1 and CDR2 sequences are SGHAT and FQNNGV. Trimming removed 5 bases from V and 5 bases from J, with 20 bases in between. The CDR3 bases are TGTGCCAGCAGCCCCTTCCCCCGGAGCGCTGGAGATACGCAGTATTTT. Translated: CASSPFPRSAGDTQYF.

This clonotype was recorded a few times. V usage is TRBV6-5 and J usage is TRBJ2-1; D gene ambiguous. Germline lookup yields CDR1 MNHEY and CDR2 SVGAGI. The CDR3 runs to 14 residues. Trimming removed 6 bases from V and 1 base from J, with 10 bases in between. CDR3 nucleotides: TGTGCCAGCAGCCCGCAGTTGTCCTACAATGAGCAGTTCTTC. Its translation is CASSPQLSYNEQFF.

This clonotype appeared many times. The rearrangement links TRBV24-1 to TRBJ2-2; D tentatively fits TRBD1 or TRBD2 (6 bases each). With 4 bases removed from V and 1 base from J, the gap between germline ends came to 12 bases. This CDR3 has 16 residues. Germline CDR1 and CDR2: KGHDR and SFDVKD. The DNA for the CDR3 is TGTGCCACCAGTGACCGCGGGACACGGAACACCGGGGAGCTGTTTTTT. This encodes CATSDRGTRNTGELFF.

This clonotype has ten or more counts. J is TRBJ1-5 and V is TRBV7-2; 7 nucleotides align to TRBD1. The J segment lost 5 bases and the V segment lost 5 bases, leaving 12 bases of the junction unmatched. The germline CDR1 and CDR2 sequences are SGHTA and FQGNSA. CDR3 size: 16 residues. This CDR3 reads CASSPRGRDRDQPQHF. The CDR3 nucleotides read TGTGCCAGCAGCCCTAGAGGCCGGGACAGAGATCAGCCCCAGCATTTT.

V is TRBV27 and J is TRBJ2-7; 10 nucleotides line up with TRBD1. Looked up from germline, CDR1 is MNHEY and CDR2 is SMNVEV (reference sequence). This CDR3 has 14 amino acids. The V gene end was trimmed by 8 bases and the J gene end by 1 base; junction bases not matched to a gene: 5. CDR3 in DNA: TGTGCCAGCGGTTGGACAGGGGGGTCCTACGAGCAGTACTTC. Protein product: CASGWTGGSYEQYF.

This chain's CDR3 is CASSPKTYSYNEQFF. In DNA, the CDR3 is TGTGCCAGCAGCCCCAAAACCTACTCCTACAATGAGCAGTTCTTC. The J gene is TRBJ2-1, the V gene TRBV27; D is uncertain. From germline, CDR1 is MNHEY and CDR2 SMNVEV (reference sequence). V was pared by 6 bases and J by 0 bases, with 12 bases between. The CDR3 loop spans 15 amino acids.

This clonotype was seen repeatedly, ten times or more. The V call is TRBV7-8, the J call TRBJ2-1, with 11 nucleotides matching TRBD1. Trimming took 4 bases from V and 4 from J; bases not matched to a gene: 0. Germline assignment: CDR1 SGHVS and CDR2 FQNEAQ. There are 14 residues in the CDR3. In DNA form, the CDR3 reads TGTGCCAGCAGCTGGGACAGGGGGTACAATGAGCAGTTCTTC. It codes for CASSWDRGYNEQFF.

The chain employs TRBV5-6 and TRBJ2-1; the match to TRBD2 covers 11 bases. Germline lookup yields CDR1 SGHDT and CDR2 YYEEEE. This CDR3 region has 16 residues. With V trimmed by 7 bases and J by 7 bases, 13 bases remained unmatched. The CDR3 DNA is TGTGCCAGCGTCGACTCCGGGACTAGCGGAAGAAATGAGCAGTTCTTC. It yields the protein CASVDSGTSGRNEQFF.